This TCR beta chain comes out of a study of cytomegalovirus exposure and HLA in healthy donors. The wider study: From HLA-typed donors, an early data release held tens of millions of unique TCRs. Study observations and caveats: The dataset shows that most TCR sequences were rare, while some public TCRs occurred in many donors.

PCR employed 60 Vbeta and 13 Jbeta primers. This table comes from immunoSEQ multiplex PCR, and its TCRdb copy is limited to in-frame clones, with some not included. The sample totals approximately 120,000 clones. As to this clone: Its antigen is still unknown.

The CDR3 has 14 amino acids. V was cut by 1 base and J by 4 bases, with 10 bases left in between. CDR1 and CDR2 (germline): SGHVS, FQNEAQ. The V and J genes are TRBV7-8 and TRBJ1-1; D not resolved. The TCR was taken from a man aged 35 to 55 in good health and CMV-seronegative. Sequencing was carried out using PBMCs. In nucleotides, the CDR3 is TGTGCCAGCAGCTTAGGGATTACGGGCACTGAAGCTTTCTTT. Translation: CASSLGITGTEAFF.